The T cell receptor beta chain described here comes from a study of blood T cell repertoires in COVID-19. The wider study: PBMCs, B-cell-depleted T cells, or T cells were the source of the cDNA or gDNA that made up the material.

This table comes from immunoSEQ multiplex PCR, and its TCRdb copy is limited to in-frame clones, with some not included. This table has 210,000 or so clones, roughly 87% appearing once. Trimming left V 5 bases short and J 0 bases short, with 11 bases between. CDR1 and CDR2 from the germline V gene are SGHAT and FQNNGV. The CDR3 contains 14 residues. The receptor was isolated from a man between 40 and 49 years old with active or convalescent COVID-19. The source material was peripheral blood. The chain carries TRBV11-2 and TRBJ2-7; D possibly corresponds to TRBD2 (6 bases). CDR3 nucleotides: TGTGCCAGCAGCCGGGGCGGGACCTCCTACGAGCAGTACTTC. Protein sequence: CASSRGGTSYEQYF.